This passage covers 10 T cell receptor beta chains from one sample sequenced in a study of beta chain features in type 1 diabetes. General study findings and limits: Shorter TCRB CDR3s, moderately but significantly so, marked every one of the four CD4+ subsets in Type 1 diabetes patients.

Reverse transcription of all isolated RNA meant that expressed TCRB transcripts were sequenced. The assay was immunoSEQ multiplex PCR, and TCRdb's table has in-frame clones only and misses some. This table has 630,000 or so clones, around 15% appearing once. No antigens are known for them. Sequenced: naive CD4+ T cells from blood. These receptors were collected from a man between 18 and 29 years old with type 1 diabetes.

This clone was seen only a few times. V usage is TRBV9 and J usage is TRBJ2-3, with 11 bases matching TRBD2. The germline V gene has CDR1 SGDLS and CDR2 YYNGEE. The CDR3 consists of 15 residues. V lost 4 bases and J lost 5; bases outside the gene matches: 6. The DNA of the CDR3 is TGTGCCAGCAGCCGTAGCGGGAGGGCCTTAGATACGCAGTATTTT. It specifies CASSRSGRALDTQYF.

In its sample, this clone was seen a few times. The rearrangement joins TRBV30 to TRBJ2-3, with 8 bases aligning to TRBD2. The CDR3 is 15 amino acids. CDR1 GTSNPN and CDR2 SVGIG come from the germline V gene (reference sequence). V gave up 0 bases and J gave up 4 bases; unmatched junction bases: 6. In nucleotides, the CDR3 is TGTGCCTGGAGTGTACACCGGGGGGGCCCAGATACGCAGTATTTT. This translates into CAWSVHRGGPDTQYF.

The V and J genes are TRBV7-9 and TRBJ1-1; D is possibly TRBD1 (5 bases). CDR1 and CDR2 (germline): SEHNR, FQNEAQ (reference sequence). Trimming shortened V by 3 bases and J by 1 base, and 21 bases separated the two germline ends. The CDR3 covers 18 residues. This CDR3 is CASSFRTIRTGANTEAFF. CDR3 DNA: TGTGCCAGCAGCTTCCGGACAATCAGGACGGGAGCGAACACTGAAGCTTTCTTT.

This clone was detected a few times. Here the CDR3 DNA reads TGCGCCAGCAGCTCTTCGAATGAGCAGTTCTTC. Translating it yields CASSSSNEQFF. This chain connects TRBV5-1 to TRBJ2-1; D unresolved. The CDR3 has 11 residues. Germline V gene data show CDR1 as SGHRS and CDR2 as YFSETQ. Trimming pared 3 bases from V and 7 bases from J, leaving 5 bases between.

The chain carries TRBV30 and TRBJ2-3; maybe TRBD1 (6 bases). CDR3 length equals 15 residues. Germline values: CDR1 GTSNPN, CDR2 SVGIG (reference sequence). Deletions cut 2 bases from V and 1 base from J, with 13 bases between. The CDR3 loop reads CAWSPQGRGTDTQYF. The CDR3 nucleotides are TGTGCCTGGAGTCCACAGGGAAGGGGCACAGATACGCAGTATTTT.

This clone was counted between two and nine times. This chain joins TRBV15 and TRBJ2-7; TRBD2 matches 13 bases. V trimming: 1 base; J trimming: 0 bases; junction bases outside the gene matches: 0. Germline CDR1 LNHNV, CDR2 YYDKDF (reference sequence). The CDR3 consists of 16 residues. CDR3 nucleotides: TGTGCCACCAGCAGAGGACTAGCGGGGGGCTCCTACGAGCAGTACTTC. Translated, it gives CATSRGLAGGSYEQYF.

This sequence joins TRBV30 and TRBJ1-1, with D maybe TRBD1 (6 bases). Germline-derived CDR1 and CDR2 are GTSNPN and SVGIG (reference sequence). The V gene lost 5 bases and the J gene lost 10 bases, with 17 bases spanning the gap. The CDR3 sequence is 12 residues long. The CDR3 DNA sequence: TGTGCCTGGGAGACCCCGGGACAACTAGCTTTCTTT. Protein: CAWETPGQLAFF.

This clone occurred a few times. This chain links TRBV7-8 with TRBJ2-3; D possibly matches TRBD1 or TRBD2 (5 bases each). The germline gives CDR1 SGHVS, CDR2 FQNEAQ. V gave up 7 bases and J gave up 6 bases, with 11 bases separating them. The CDR3 is 12 amino acids. CDR3 in amino acids: CASTRGADTQYF. The CDR3 region has the DNA TGTGCCAGCACCCGAGGGGCCGATACGCAGTATTTT.

The chain is built from TRBV2 and TRBJ2-5; D may be TRBD2 (6 bases). V was pared by 10 bases and J by 3 bases, with 18 bases between. The length of the CDR3 is 14 residues. CDR1 and CDR2 from the germline V gene are SNHLY and FYNNEI. Written as DNA, the CDR3 is TGTGCCACCCAAGAAAACGGGGGAAAAGAGACCCAGTACTTC. It codes for CATQENGGKETQYF.

This clone was recorded a few times. V gene TRBV29-1 combines with J gene TRBJ2-3; D call uncertain. Germline V gene lookup returns CDR1 SQVTM and CDR2 ANQGSEA. V was trimmed by 4 bases and J by 1 base, leaving 12 bases between them. The CDR3 spans 14 residues. CDR3 sequence reads: CSVVGGSRTDTQYF. CDR3 in DNA: TGCAGCGTTGTAGGCGGCAGCCGCACAGATACGCAGTATTTT.